This TCR beta chain was profiled in a study of blood T cell repertoires in COVID-19. Germline loops: CDR1 MDHEN, CDR2 SYDVKM. The V end lost 5 bases, the J end lost 0 bases, and 16 bases lay between the germline ends. CDR3 length: 16 residues. TCRdb keeps only in-frame clones here, not all; method: immunoSEQ multiplex PCR. The data contain 300,000 to 350,000 clones, approximately 91% of them singletons. The sample was PBMCs or T cells enriched from blood (not recorded which). This TCR came from a young woman who had been exposed to COVID-19. The rearrangement uses TRBV28 and TRBJ1-1; perhaps TRBD1 as D (5 bases). CDR3 nucleotides: TGTGCCAGCAGTACCCCGGGGGAGGCAATGAACACTGAAGCTTTCTTT. Protein sequence: CASSTPGEAMNTEAFF.